A single sample is the source of the 21 T cell receptor beta chains below, sequenced in a study of shared clonotypes between healthy human individuals. Sequenced by immunoSEQ multiplex PCR; TCRdb stores in-frame clones only, minus some. The data show around 600,000 clones, more than 95% seen once. The sample comprised naive CD4+ T cells sorted from blood. Subset meaning: CD45RA+ positively selected. These receptors all come from a woman in her twenties or thirties in good health.

This clone came up once. The J gene is TRBJ1-1, the V gene TRBV5-1; D is uncertain. Looked up from germline, CDR1 is SGHRS and CDR2 is YFSETQ. The CDR3 has 15 amino acids. V was clipped by 0 bases and J by 4 bases, with 13 bases between them. Here the CDR3 DNA reads TGCGCCAGCAGCTTGGCCGGTAGGGTCGGCACTGAAGCTTTCTTT. This encodes CASSLAGRVGTEAFF.

DNA for the CDR3: TGTGCCAGCAGTTTCTTTCTTTATGGCTACACCTTC. Amino acid sequence: CASSFFLYGYTF. The V and J genes are TRBV28 and TRBJ1-2, with D unresolved. The V gene lost 3 bases and the J gene lost 5 bases, with 7 bases spanning the gap. Germline values: CDR1 MDHEN, CDR2 SYDVKM. The CDR3 is 12 residues long.

The V gene is TRBV10-1, the J gene TRBJ2-1; TRBD2 matches 12 bases. The CDR3 is 14 amino acids. CDR1 is WNHNN, CDR2 SYGVQD, per germline (reference sequence). V shed 5 bases, J shed 9 bases, and the junction held 5 bases outside the gene matches. CDR3: CASSLAGGPGEQFF. The CDR3 bases are TGCGCCAGCAGTCTAGCGGGAGGGCCAGGTGAGCAGTTCTTC.

The CDR3 DNA sequence: TGTGCCAGCAGTGCGACCGTTTATGGTACTGAAGCTTTCTTT. Protein sequence: CASSATVYGTEAFF. The J gene is TRBJ1-1, the V gene TRBV6-1; D uncertain. Trimming cost V 4 bases and J 5 bases, with 14 bases left between them. Germline V gene data show CDR1 as MNHNS and CDR2 as SASEGT. The length of the CDR3 is 14 residues.

Notes on this clone: The junction and the germline gene differ at one end; a read error may be behind it. The chain recombines TRBV4-1 with TRBJ2-7, with 7 bases matching TRBD1. The CDR3 spans 15 residues. CDR1 and CDR2 from the germline V gene are MGHRA and YSYEKL. CDR3 in amino acids: CASRQASGQPYEQYF. CDR3 sequence (DNA): TGCGCCAGCAGGCAAGCGTCGGGACAGCCCTACGAGCAGTACTTC.

Comment on this clone: The junction does not match germline at one end; this may be a read error. The chain is built from TRBV6-1 and TRBJ1-4; D call uncertain. Germline V gene sequence: CDR1 MNHNS, CDR2 SASEGT. The CDR3 has 15 residues. Here the CDR3 DNA reads TGTGCCAGCAGTTTTTGGACTGCAACTGATGAAAAACTGTTTTTT. Its translation is CASSFWTATDEKLFF.

In its sample, this clone was seen once. The V and J genes are TRBV11-2 and TRBJ2-7; a weak D match, TRBD2 (6 bases). The CDR3 is made up of 16 amino acids. V was shortened by 4 bases and J by 5 bases, with 21 bases between the two germline ends. The germline V gene encodes CDR1 SGHAT and CDR2 FQNNGV. The chain's CDR3 is CASSSLSGGRVHEQYF. CDR3 DNA sequence: TGTGCCAGCAGCTCCCTTTCAGGAGGGAGAGTCCACGAGCAGTACTTC.

J is TRBJ1-1 and V is TRBV19; no clear D. From germline, CDR1 is LNHDA and CDR2 SQIVND (reference sequence). CDR3 length equals 11 residues. Deletions cut 5 bases from V and 1 base from J, with 2 bases between. CDR3 in DNA: TGTGCCAGTAGTGGGAACACTGAAGCTTTCTTT. Its translation: CASSGNTEAFF. The whole variable domain, remainder taken from reference TRBV19 and TRBJ1-1, is DGGITQSPKYLFRKEGQNVTLSCEQNLNHDAMYWYRQDPGQGLRLIYYSQIVNDFQKGDIAEGYSVSREKKESFPLTVTSAQKNPTAFYLCASSGNTEAFFGQGTRLTVV.

V usage is TRBV7-2 and J usage is TRBJ2-2; possible D gene TRBD1, 5 bases. Germline values: CDR1 SGHTA, CDR2 FQGNSA. Trimming left V 6 bases short and J 4 bases short, with 15 bases between. The CDR3 extends over 15 amino acids. Here the CDR3 reads CASSYTRVFTGELFF. The CDR3 region has the DNA TGTGCCAGCAGTTACACCAGGGTTTTCACCGGGGAGCTGTTTTTT.

In DNA, the CDR3 is TGCGCCAGCAGTCAATCCGGAGTCGAAAAACTGTTTTTT. Residues: CASSQSGVEKLFF. The V gene is TRBV23-1, the J gene TRBJ1-4; no clear D gene. TRBV23-1 qualifies as an ORF whose function is uncertain. V was cut by 0 bases and J by 8 bases, with 7 bases left in between. The CDR3 sequence is 13 residues long.

J is TRBJ2-3 and V is TRBV7-9; D is unclear. The CDR3 has 14 amino acids. Trimming removed 5 bases from V and 4 bases from J, with 13 bases in between. Per the germline V gene, CDR1 is SEHNR and CDR2 is FQNEAQ (reference sequence). The CDR3 here is CASSPHPTSDTQYF. The CDR3 DNA reads as TGTGCCAGCAGCCCCCACCCGACCTCAGATACGCAGTATTTT.

V usage is TRBV5-1 and J usage is TRBJ2-5; maybe TRBD1 (6 bases). Trimming took off 4 bases at V and 0 bases at J, with 10 bases between the two ends. The CDR3 is 14 amino acids. CDR1 is SGHRS, CDR2 YFSETQ, per germline. The CDR3: CASSPGTHQETQYF. The CDR3 nucleotides read TGCGCCAGCAGCCCGGGGACACACCAAGAGACCCAGTACTTC. The variable domain in full, with the rest retrieved from reference TRBV5-1 and TRBJ2-5, is KAGVTQTPRYLIKTRGQQVTLSCSPISGHRSVSWYQQTPGQGLQFLFEYFSETQRNKGNFPGRFSGRQFSNSRSEMNVSTLELGDSALYLCASSPGTHQETQYFGPGTRLLVL.

This clone has only one observation. The V and J genes are TRBV11-3 and TRBJ2-2, with D perhaps TRBD1 (5 bases). V lost 4 bases and J lost 1, with 10 bases in between. CDR1 is SGHNT, CDR2 YENEEA, per germline. CDR3 size: 15 residues. CDR3 in amino acids: CASSSSGMNTGELFF. The CDR3 bases are TGTGCCAGCAGCTCTTCAGGGATGAACACCGGGGAGCTGTTTTTT.

The chain combines TRBV28 with TRBJ2-7; D unclear. This CDR3 has 13 residues. The V and J ends lost 4 bases and 1 base respectively, with 8 bases between them. Germline V gene sequence: CDR1 MDHEN, CDR2 SYDVKM. The CDR3 reads CASSWGISYEQYF. The CDR3 DNA is TGTGCCAGCAGTTGGGGAATATCCTACGAGCAGTACTTC.

This clone came up a few times. CDR3 sequence (DNA): TGTGCCAGCACAGGTTTGTGGGAGGGAGAGCAGTACTTC. The encoded protein is CASTGLWEGEQYF. The chain is built from TRBV25-1 and TRBJ2-7; 7 positions match TRBD2. Germline loops: CDR1 MGHDK, CDR2 SYGVNS. J gave up 7 bases and V 7 bases, and 10 bases lay outside the gene matches. The CDR3 extends over 13 amino acids.

The V gene is TRBV4-2, the J gene TRBJ2-3; 9 positions match TRBD1. V gave up 4 bases and J gave up 3 bases; unmatched junction bases: 14. This CDR3 spans 18 amino acids. Germline loops: CDR1 LGHNA, CDR2 YNFKEQ. CDR3 coding DNA: TGTGCCAGCAGCCGCTTGGCAACCGGGACAGGGTCAACAGATACGCAGTATTTT. Encoded protein: CASSRLATGTGSTDTQYF.

The chain is built from TRBV15 and TRBJ2-7; D may match TRBD1 or TRBD2 (5 bases each). The CDR3 consists of 15 residues. Germline V gene lookup returns CDR1 LNHNV and CDR2 YYDKDF (reference sequence). V lost 1 base to trimming and J lost 2 bases, with 12 bases between them. The CDR3 region has the DNA TGTGCCACCAGCAGAGGCCAGGGACCCCCCTACGAGCAGTACTTC. It codes for CATSRGQGPPYEQYF.

The chain is built from TRBV18 and TRBJ2-3, with D unresolved. The V and J ends lost 0 bases and 3 bases respectively, with 7 bases between them. This CDR3 has 14 amino acids. Germline-derived CDR1 and CDR2 are KGHSH and LQKENI. CDR3 sequence (DNA): TGTGCCAGCTCACCACCTATATCAACAGATACGCAGTATTTT. Its protein is CASSPPISTDTQYF.

The chain links TRBV4-1 to TRBJ2-7, with D perhaps matching TRBD2 (5 bases). Trimming took off 2 bases at V and 5 bases at J, with 22 bases between the two ends. The CDR3 consists of 17 residues. From germline, CDR1 is MGHRA and CDR2 YSYEKL. In DNA form, the CDR3 reads TGCGCCAGCAGCCAATTGGTCTTCATGGGAGTCAGCCACGAGCAGTACTTC. It specifies CASSQLVFMGVSHEQYF.

The chain employs TRBV2 and TRBJ1-4; the D is unclear. The germline V gene encodes CDR1 SNHLY and CDR2 FYNNEI. This CDR3 spans 16 amino acids. Trimming left V 6 bases short and J 0 bases short, with 14 bases between. CDR3 coding DNA: TGTGCCAGCAGGGGGTTTAAGGTGGCAACTAATGAAAAACTGTTTTTT. Its protein product is CASRGFKVATNEKLFF.

The rearrangement joins TRBV7-6 to TRBJ2-5, with TRBD1 identical over 7 bases. V shed 5 bases and J 3 bases; nucleotides not matched to a gene: 3. This CDR3 comprises 13 residues. Germline V CDR1 and CDR2: SGHVS, FNYEAQ. CDR3 nucleotides: TGTGCCAGCAGCCATGGGACAGAAGAGACCCAGTACTTC. Amino acid sequence: CASSHGTEETQYF.